The entry that follows covers one TCR beta chain sequence. What antigen it recognizes has not been identified. Base quality data are lacking; no much larger clone is found one base away. Cut back by 4 bases and 6 bases, the V and J ends lie 18 bases apart. Per the germline V gene, SGHVS is the CDR1 and FNYEAQ is the CDR2. Inclusive of the bounding cysteine and phenylalanine, the CDR3 is 16 residues long. CDR3 DNA is the only sequence kept; it has 48 bases, read in frame from the first base. TCRbeta CDR3 regions were amplified from genomic DNA by means of the immunoSEQ Assay, a bias-controlled multiplex PCR. As for the original processing: Within the assay, amplification of reference gene primers was used to estimate how many nucleated cells each sample contained. To quantify the absolute abundance of each unique TCRbeta CDR3 rearrangement, sequence reads were collapsed and filtered. Productive Simpson clonality was computed per sample as the square root of Simpson's diversity index over productive rearrangements. TCRdb provides this immuneACCESS table in a form limited to in-frame rearrangements. Some clones are lacking; in checked studies, under half of them reflect an unresolved V gene, and why the rest are absent is not known. Clone size and the V and J calls come from that table; the DNA yielded D and trimming. The sample yields a few hundred thousand clones; roughly nine tenths were counted once. Roughly 4.8% of the sample is taken by the ten largest.

A second Seattle source provided samples from volunteer blood donors who had recovered from COVID-19. Whole blood was collected in K2EDTA tubes by collaborating institutions according to the institutions' own protocols. For TCRbeta analysis, collaborators shipped samples as frozen whole blood, isolated PBMCs, or DNA extracted from either of those sample types. The data were obtained in a study of blood T cell repertoires in COVID-19 (dated by TCRdb to 2019 to 2021). About the full investigation: Samples covering the acute and convalescent phases of COVID-19 were provided by collaborators in the United States, Italy and Spain. The prospective study material was composed of cDNA or gDNA derived from T cells, B-cell-depleted T cells, or PBMCs. Deeply sampled blood TCRbeta repertoires from subjects exposed to, actively infected with, or recovered from COVID-19 were included in the dataset. The repertoires were made available in a free public database intended to serve as a resource for research on the immune response to SARS-CoV-2. The samples were drawn from the first 160 participants of the ongoing ImmuneRACE study and from about 1,200 subjects provided by 6 global collaborators. The sample metadata nearly always contained a de-identified subject ID, COVID-19 status, age in years and sex. Where available, HLA class I and class II types were taken from metadata supplied by the sample provider and were not determined by assay-based typing. Results and caveats for the whole study, not just this receptor: How much clinical and demographic metadata was included differed by source and by participant, and the metadata was provided uncurated.

The TCR was taken from a woman in her thirties or forties who had recovered from COVID-19. The sequence links TRBV7-6 to TRBJ2-2; no confident D gene assignment can be made. What was sequenced was peripheral blood. The DNA reads as follows: TGTGCCAGCAGCTCTATACCCAACCAAGCCGCCGGGGAGCTGTTTTTT. This translates into CASSSIPNQAAGELFF.